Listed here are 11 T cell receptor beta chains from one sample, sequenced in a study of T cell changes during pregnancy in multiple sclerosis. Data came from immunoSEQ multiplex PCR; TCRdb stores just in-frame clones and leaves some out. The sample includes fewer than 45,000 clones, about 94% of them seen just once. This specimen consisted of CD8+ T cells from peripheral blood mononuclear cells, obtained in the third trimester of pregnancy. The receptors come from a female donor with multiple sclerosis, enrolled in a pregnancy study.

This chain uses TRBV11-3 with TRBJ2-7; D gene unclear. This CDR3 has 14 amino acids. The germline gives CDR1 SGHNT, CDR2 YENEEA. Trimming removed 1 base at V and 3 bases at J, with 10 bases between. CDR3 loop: CASSLAPAGYEQYF. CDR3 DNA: TGTGCCAGCAGCTTAGCCCCAGCAGGCTACGAGCAGTACTTC.

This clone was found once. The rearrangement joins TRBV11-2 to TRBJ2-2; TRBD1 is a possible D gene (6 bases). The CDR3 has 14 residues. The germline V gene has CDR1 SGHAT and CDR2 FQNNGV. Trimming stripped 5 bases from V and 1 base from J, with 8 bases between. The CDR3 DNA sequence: TGTGCCAGCAGCCGCAGGGGGAACACCGGGGAGCTGTTTTTT. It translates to CASSRRGNTGELFF.

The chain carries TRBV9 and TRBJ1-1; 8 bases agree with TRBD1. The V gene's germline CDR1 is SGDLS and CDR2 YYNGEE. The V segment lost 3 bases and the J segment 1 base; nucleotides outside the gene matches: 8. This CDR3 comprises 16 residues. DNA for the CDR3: TGTGCCAGCAGCGAAGCAACAGGGGGTCCGAACACTGAAGCTTTCTTT. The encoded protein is CASSEATGGPNTEAFF.

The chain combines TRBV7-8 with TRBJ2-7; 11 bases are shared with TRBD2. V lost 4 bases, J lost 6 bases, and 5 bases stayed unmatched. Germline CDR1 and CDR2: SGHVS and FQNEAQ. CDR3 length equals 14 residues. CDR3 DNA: TGTGCCAGCAGCTCCCTAGCGGGAGGTAGCGAGCAGTACTTC. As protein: CASSSLAGGSEQYF.

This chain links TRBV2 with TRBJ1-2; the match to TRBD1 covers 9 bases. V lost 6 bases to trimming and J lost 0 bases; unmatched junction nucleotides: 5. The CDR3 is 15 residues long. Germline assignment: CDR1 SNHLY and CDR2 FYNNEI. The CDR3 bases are TGTGCCAGCAGCGACGGACAGGGGCCTAACTATGGCTACACCTTC. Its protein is CASSDGQGPNYGYTF. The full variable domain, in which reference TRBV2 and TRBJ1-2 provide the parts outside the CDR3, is EPEVTQTPSHQVTQMGQEVILRCVPISNHLYFYWYRQILGQKVEFLVSFYNNEISEKSEIFDDQFSVERPDGSNFTLKIRSTKLEDSAMYFCASSDGQGPNYGYTFGSGTRLTVV.

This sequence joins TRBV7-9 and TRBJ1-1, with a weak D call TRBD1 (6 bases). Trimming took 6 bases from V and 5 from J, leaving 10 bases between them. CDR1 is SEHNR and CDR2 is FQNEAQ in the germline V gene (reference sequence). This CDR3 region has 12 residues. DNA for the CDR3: TGTGCCAGCAGGTTGGACAGTACTGAAGCTTTCTTT. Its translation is CASRLDSTEAFF.

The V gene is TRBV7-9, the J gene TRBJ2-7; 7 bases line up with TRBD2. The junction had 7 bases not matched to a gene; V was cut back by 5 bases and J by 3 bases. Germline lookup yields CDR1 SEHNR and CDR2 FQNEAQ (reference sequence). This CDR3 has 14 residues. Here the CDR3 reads CASSPGSSGYEQYF. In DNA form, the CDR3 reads TGTGCCAGCAGCCCCGGCTCTAGCGGCTACGAGCAGTACTTC.

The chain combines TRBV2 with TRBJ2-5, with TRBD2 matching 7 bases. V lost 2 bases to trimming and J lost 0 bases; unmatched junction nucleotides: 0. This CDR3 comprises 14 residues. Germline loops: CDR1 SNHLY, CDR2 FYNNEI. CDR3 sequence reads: CASSELADQETQYF. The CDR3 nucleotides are TGTGCCAGCAGTGAACTAGCGGACCAAGAGACCCAGTACTTC.

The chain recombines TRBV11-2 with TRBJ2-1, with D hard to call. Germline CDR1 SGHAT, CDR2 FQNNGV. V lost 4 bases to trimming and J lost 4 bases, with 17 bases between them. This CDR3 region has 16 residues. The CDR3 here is CASSSAAGGIYNEQFF. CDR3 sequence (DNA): TGTGCCAGCAGCTCGGCCGCAGGTGGTATTTACAATGAGCAGTTCTTC.

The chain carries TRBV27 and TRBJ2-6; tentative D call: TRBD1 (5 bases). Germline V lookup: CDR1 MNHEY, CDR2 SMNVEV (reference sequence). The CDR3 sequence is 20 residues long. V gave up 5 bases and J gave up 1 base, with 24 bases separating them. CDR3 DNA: TGTGCCAGCAGTCCAGGGCCGAGATATTATTTGGGGTCTGGGGCCAACGTCCTGACTTTC. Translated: CASSPGPRYYLGSGANVLTF.

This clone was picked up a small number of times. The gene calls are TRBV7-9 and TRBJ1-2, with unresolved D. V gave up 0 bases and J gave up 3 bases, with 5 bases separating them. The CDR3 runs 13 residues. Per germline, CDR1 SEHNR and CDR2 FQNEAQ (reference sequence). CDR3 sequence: CASSLAGYYGYTF. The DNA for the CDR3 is TGTGCCAGCAGCTTAGCCGGGTACTATGGCTACACCTTC.